The rows below give T cell receptor beta chains drawn from one sample of a study of CD8+ T cells in alopecia areata. Repertoires were generated with immunoSEQ multiplex PCR, while TCRdb's copy carries only in-frame clones and drops some. Of about 190,000 clones listed, 55% to 70% are singletons. Sample: CD4+ T cells sorted from blood, taken at week 4, from a patient treated with tofacitinib. Receptors were obtained from a human donor with alopecia areata. The CDR3 runs from the conserved cysteine through the conserved F or W. D genes are given only for firm matches. Only part of the rows carry a size: once, few, many, or a class if the clone is expanded.

>TRBD1|TRBJ1-2|few|TRBV7-9
TGTGCCAGCTCCGAACAGGGGAACTATGGCTACACCTTC
CASSEQGNYGYTF
>-|TRBJ2-1|-|TRBV10-3
TGTGCCATCCGTCCCCGCTCAGACAATGAGCAGTTCTTC
CAIRPRSDNEQFF
>TRBD2|TRBJ2-7|-|TRBV2
TGTGCCAGCCTTGATGGTAGCGGGGGATACGAGCAGTACTTC
CASLDGSGGYEQYF
>-|TRBJ2-7|-|TRBV7-3
TGTGCCAGCAGCTCGTCAAGTCCCCCCGGGTCCGAGCAGTACTTC
CASSSSSPPGSEQYF
>-|TRBJ1-6|-|TRBV2
TGTGCCAGTCTGAGGGTCTTTGGAGCCCTCCACTTT
CASLRVFGALHF
>TRBD1|TRBJ2-7|-|TRBV7-8
TGTGCCAGCAGCACCCAGGGGGCGGACGAGCAGTACTTC
CASSTQGADEQYF
>-|TRBJ1-5|few|TRBV10-3
TGTGCCACCGGGGGGGACAATCAGCCCCAGCATTTT
CATGGDNQPQHF
>TRBD2|TRBJ2-5|-|TRBV5-1
TGCGCCAGCAGCTTAGCGGGGGGGCTCGAGACCCAGTACTTC
CASSLAGGLETQYF
>-|TRBJ1-6|-|TRBV11-1
TGTGCCAGCAGCTTCGACGAAAATAATTCACCCCTCCACTTT
CASSFDENNSPLHF
>-|TRBJ1-4|few|TRBV21-1
TGTGCCAGCAGCCCTTTCCCCCCCCCAGGGCGAGGAGAAAAACTGTTTTTT
CASSPFPPPGRGEKLFF
>TRBD1|TRBJ2-7|-|TRBV4-1
TGCGCCAGCAGCCAAATTGCGGACAGGATCTACGAGCAGTACTTC
CASSQIADRIYEQYF
>-|TRBJ2-1|-|TRBV5-1
TGCGCCAGCACGATCGGACAGAACAATGAGCAGTTCTTC
CASTIGQNNEQFF
>TRBD2|TRBJ2-1|few|TRBV5-4
TGTGCCAGCAGCCACCATGGGGGGGGTTCCTACAATGAGCAGTTCTTC
CASSHHGGGSYNEQFF
>-|TRBJ1-5|once|TRBV7-8
TGTGCCAGCAGCTTCGTTGAGAACGTAGGTCAGCCCCAGCATTTT
CASSFVENVGQPQHF
>TRBD1|TRBJ1-5|-|TRBV30
TGTGCCTGGAGCGGGACAGTAAGCAATCAGCCCCAGCATTTT
CAWSGTVSNQPQHF
>-|TRBJ1-5|-|TRBV7-2
TGTGCCAGCAGCTTAGGGGGGATAGGCAATCAGCCCCAGCATTTT
CASSLGGIGNQPQHF
>-|TRBJ1-1|-|TRBV7-2
TGTGCCAGCAGCTTAGCTTCCAACATGAACACTGAAGCTTTCTTT
CASSLASNMNTEAFF
>-|TRBJ2-5|-|TRBV20-1
TGCAGTCCAAACGTGGGGACCCAGTACTTC
CSPNVGTQYF
>TRBD1|TRBJ2-5|-|TRBV6-5
TGTGCCAGCAGTTACTCGACAGGGGGCTTTGCCCAGTACTTC
CASSYSTGGFAQYF
>-|TRBJ2-3|-|TRBV7-3
TGTGCCAGCAGCCCCGGCAGGGCCTGGCGGGATACGCAGTATTTT
CASSPGRAWRDTQYF
>-|TRBJ1-2|-|TRBV15
TGTGCCACCAGCAGAGATGGGCAGGGGATCTACACCTTC
CATSRDGQGIYTF
>-|TRBJ1-5|once|TRBV6-1
TGTGCCAGCAGATATTTCGGGCCAAATCAGCCCCAGCATTTT
CASRYFGPNQPQHF
>TRBD2|TRBJ2-3|once|TRBV29-1
TGCAGCGTTGATGGGACTAGCGGTTTGACAGATACGCAGTATTTT
CSVDGTSGLTDTQYF
>-|TRBJ1-6|few|TRBV2
TGTGCCAGCCTCCAGGAAAATAACGGTTCACCCCTCCACTTT
CASLQENNGSPLHF
>TRBD1|TRBJ2-1|few|TRBV5-1
TGCGCCAGCAGCTTCGGTCAGGGGGCCTACAATGAGCAGTTCTTC
CASSFGQGAYNEQFF
>TRBD2|TRBJ2-5|-|TRBV7-2
TGTGCCAGCAGCCTACCGGGACTACAAGATACCCAGTACTTC
CASSLPGLQDTQYF
>-|TRBJ2-1|-|TRBV10-3
TGTGCCATCAGTGAGTCCAGGGTATCCAACAATGAGCAGTTCTTC
CAISESRVSNNEQFF
>TRBD2|TRBJ2-3|-|TRBV6-4
TGTGCCAGCAGGAACGTAGCGGGGGGCTCAGATACGCAGTATTTT
CASRNVAGGSDTQYF
>-|TRBJ2-5|-|TRBV9
TGTGCCAGCAGCCCCGGGGGAACAGGAGAGACCCAGTACTTC
CASSPGGTGETQYF
>TRBD1|TRBJ1-2|-|TRBV5-4
TGTGCCAGCAGCCCCCGGGCAGGGGGAAACTATGGCTACACCTTC
CASSPRAGGNYGYTF
>-|TRBJ1-5|-|TRBV4-1
TGCGCCAGCAGCCAAGCCACTGGGAATCAGCCCCAGCATTTT
CASSQATGNQPQHF
>-|TRBJ2-7|few|TRBV29-1
TGCAGCGTTGTGAGAGATAGCTCCTACGAGCAGTACTTC
CSVVRDSSYEQYF
>-|TRBJ2-5|-|TRBV6-5
TGTGCCAGCAGTTCTCGGAGTGGGGAGACCCAGTACTTC
CASSSRSGETQYF
>-|TRBJ2-1|-|TRBV30
TGTGCCTGGGGAAGGGGACCGGGTGAGCAGTTCTTC
CAWGRGPGEQFF
>TRBD2|TRBJ2-1|few|TRBV30
TGTGCCTGGAGTCGGACTAGCGGGAGGTACAATGAGCAGTTCTTC
CAWSRTSGRYNEQFF
>-|TRBJ2-7|-|TRBV6-6
TGTGCCAGCAGTTACATAGGCACAAACTACGAGCAGTACTTC
CASSYIGTNYEQYF
>TRBD1|TRBJ2-5|-|TRBV7-2
TGTGCCAGCAGCTTAGCAACAGGGGGAAAGACCCAGTACTTC
CASSLATGGKTQYF
>-|TRBJ2-6|once|TRBV30
TGTGCCTGGAGAGCTGGGGCCAACGTCCTGACTTTC
CAWRAGANVLTF
>-|TRBJ1-5|few|TRBV30
TGTGCCTGGTCCAGGGGAGGGAGCAATCAGCCCCAGCATTTT
CAWSRGGSNQPQHF
>TRBD2|TRBJ2-1|-|TRBV30
TGTGCCTGGGACGGGACTAGCGCTGTATCAAGGGGCACCTACAATGAGCAGTTCTTC
CAWDGTSAVSRGTYNEQFF
>TRBD1|TRBJ1-1|-|TRBV7-9
TGTGCCAGCAGATTTCAGGGGGACACTGAAGCTTTCTTT
CASRFQGDTEAFF
>-|TRBJ2-7|-|TRBV7-9
TGTGCCAGCAGCTCCGGACTCGCTCGAGGGGGTTACGAGCAGTACTTC
CASSSGLARGGYEQYF
>-|TRBJ2-5|-|TRBV1
TGCACCAGCAGCCAAGATGGCTATCACCAAGAGACCCAGTACTTC
CTSSQDGYHQETQYF
>-|TRBJ2-1|-|TRBV29-1
TGCAGCGCAGTCCAGGGGTCCCACAATGAGCAGTTCTTC
CSAVQGSHNEQFF
>-|TRBJ2-7|few|TRBV19
TGTGCCAGTAGTAATAAAGGGTACTCCTACGAGCAGTACTTC
CASSNKGYSYEQYF